This is a list of T cell receptor beta chains from one sample in a study of cytomegalovirus exposure and HLA in healthy donors. Method: immunoSEQ multiplex PCR; TCRdb's copy keeps in-frame clones and lacks some. The data contain 150,000 to 200,000 clones, around 75% of them singletons. The sample taken for sequencing was PBMCs. The receptors shown here come from a woman aged 25-40 years in good health and CMV-seropositive. The CDR3 runs from the conserved cysteine through the conserved F or W. The D gene is left open where the match is weak. The size of a clone is reported for some rows only, either as once, few or many, or as a class for expanded clones.

d_call,j_call,v_call,clone_size,cdr3_nt,cdr3_aa
TRBD1,TRBJ1-6,TRBV7-2,.,TGTGCCAGCAGCATCCAGGGGGCGGGTGAGAATTCACCCCTCCACTTT,CASSIQGAGENSPLHF
.,TRBJ1-1,TRBV5-1,.,TGCGCCAGCAGCTTGGGCAGGGGTAGTGAAGCTTTCTTT,CASSLGRGSEAFF
TRBD1,TRBJ1-2,TRBV11-1,.,TGTGCCAGCAGCTTGCGACAGGGGCCGGATAACTATGGCTACACCTTC,CASSLRQGPDNYGYTF
.,TRBJ1-1,TRBV6-1,.,TGTGCCAGCAGTGAAGGGGGAGGATGGACTGAAGCTTTCTTT,CASSEGGGWTEAFF
.,TRBJ1-1,TRBV6-5,.,TGTGCCAGCAGTTACCTCTCGGTGAACACTGAAGCTTTCTTT,CASSYLSVNTEAFF
.,TRBJ1-5,TRBV9,.,TGTGCCAGCAGCGTGTGGGGAGGCAATCAGCCCCAGCATTTT,CASSVWGGNQPQHF
.,TRBJ1-4,TRBV7-2,once,TGTGCCAGCACCGAACCGGGACAAAACATCCGGGAAAAACTGTTTTTT,CASTEPGQNIREKLFF
.,TRBJ2-7,TRBV5-1,.,TGCGCCAGCAGTGGGGCCCAAATAAACTACGAGCAGTACTTC,CASSGAQINYEQYF
.,TRBJ1-1,TRBV29-1,.,TGCAGCGTGCGGACAGTTGAAGCTTTCTTT,CSVRTVEAFF
TRBD1,TRBJ1-1,TRBV7-9,.,TGTGCCAGCAGCTCAAACGACGACAGGGTAATACATGGGAACACTGAAGCTTTCTTT,CASSSNDDRVIHGNTEAFF
TRBD2,TRBJ2-5,TRBV10-3,.,TGTGCCAGCGGAGGGACTAGCCCGATAGAGACCCAGTACTTC,CASGGTSPIETQYF
TRBD1,TRBJ1-2,TRBV9,.,TGTGCCAGCAGCGTACCACAGGGGGCTAACTATGGCTACACCTTC,CASSVPQGANYGYTF
.,TRBJ1-2,TRBV18,.,TGTGCCAGCTCGCAAAGTGTCGGACAGAACTATGGCTACACCTTC,CASSQSVGQNYGYTF
TRBD1,TRBJ1-3,TRBV5-6,.,TGTGCCAGCAGTTACCCGGGACAGGGGGCACACTCTGGAAACACCATATATTTT,CASSYPGQGAHSGNTIYF
TRBD1,TRBJ2-2,TRBV5-4,once,TGTGCCAGCAGCCCGACAGGGGGCCTGAACACCGGGGAGCTGTTTTTT,CASSPTGGLNTGELFF
.,TRBJ2-7,TRBV18,.,TGTGCCAGCTCGCTTCACCGGGGGACGGACGAGCAGTACTTC,CASSLHRGTDEQYF
TRBD1,TRBJ2-7,TRBV5-1,.,TGCGCCAGCACCGAGACAGGGGGCTACGAGCAGTACTTC,CASTETGGYEQYF
.,TRBJ1-5,TRBV5-1,few,TGCGCCAGCAGCCTCGACACCTATAGCAATCAGCCCCAGCATTTT,CASSLDTYSNQPQHF
TRBD2,TRBJ2-1,TRBV4-3,.,TGCGCCAGCAGCCAAGAGTTAGGGTTTGAGCGGGGGCCCTACAATGAGCAGTTCTTC,CASSQELGFERGPYNEQFF
TRBD2,TRBJ2-7,TRBV4-2,few,TGTGCCAGCAGCCTCTTCGAGGCGGGAGGCGACTACGAGCAGTACTTC,CASSLFEAGGDYEQYF
.,TRBJ2-7,TRBV2,few,TGTGCCAGCAGCGCCAGACGGGACTACGAGCAGTACTTC,CASSARRDYEQYF
.,TRBJ1-1,TRBV5-4,.,TGTGCCAGCAGCTTGGGGCCCAGGGAGAACACTGAAGCTTTCTTT,CASSLGPRENTEAFF
TRBD2,TRBJ2-1,TRBV5-8,.,TGTGCCAGCAGCTCTTGGACTAGCGGGAGGTCGAATGAGCAGTTCTTC,CASSSWTSGRSNEQFF
.,TRBJ1-2,TRBV11-2,.,TGTGCCAGCAGCGGGGGCAGGGACTATGGCTACACCTTC,CASSGGRDYGYTF
.,TRBJ2-7,TRBV2,.,TGTGCCAGCAGTAGCTTCAGACAGACCTACGAGCAGTACTTC,CASSSFRQTYEQYF
TRBD1,TRBJ1-5,TRBV6-5,.,TGTGCCAGCAGAAGGGGGACAGGGGATCAGCCCCAGCATTTT,CASRRGTGDQPQHF
TRBD2,TRBJ2-1,TRBV18,few,TGTGCCAGCTCACAAACCGGGACTAGCAGGGGCAATGAGCAGTTCTTC,CASSQTGTSRGNEQFF
.,TRBJ2-7,TRBV10-1,.,TGCGCCAGCAGTCAGACAGCCTACGAGCAGTACTTC,CASSQTAYEQYF
.,TRBJ2-3,TRBV7-3,.,TGTGCCAGCAGCTTAATCTCTCGAGATACGCAGTATTTT,CASSLISRDTQYF
.,TRBJ1-1,TRBV2,.,TGTGCCAGCAGTGATACAGCGAACACTGAAGCTTTCTTT,CASSDTANTEAFF
TRBD1,TRBJ1-1,TRBV7-2,.,TGTGCCAGCAGCCTCGACCCAGGGGGCTCCAACACTGAAGCTTTCTTT,CASSLDPGGSNTEAFF
.,TRBJ1-2,TRBV29-1,few,TGCAGCGTTGAAGAACCAGGCCCATACTATGGCTACACCTTC,CSVEEPGPYYGYTF
.,TRBJ1-1,TRBV5-1,.,TGCGCCAGCAGCTTGAGTGGGGCCGAAGGCACTGAAGCTTTCTTT,CASSLSGAEGTEAFF
.,TRBJ2-7,TRBV5-1,once,TGCGCCAGCCATCCTCCTAGCGTAGCCTCCTACGAGCAGTACTTC,CASHPPSVASYEQYF
TRBD2,TRBJ2-1,TRBV9,.,TGTGCCAGCAGCCTCTCTACTGAAACTAGCGGGGTTTACAATGAGCAGTTCTTC,CASSLSTETSGVYNEQFF
TRBD2,TRBJ2-1,TRBV7-6,.,TGTGCCAGCAGCTTAACTAGCGGGGGGGATTACAATGAGCAGTTCTTC,CASSLTSGGDYNEQFF
TRBD1,TRBJ2-7,TRBV10-3,.,TGTGCCTCTACCCCGGGACAGGGGGATTACGAGCAGTACTTC,CASTPGQGDYEQYF
TRBD2,TRBJ2-7,TRBV5-6,.,TGTGCCAGCAGCTCCCTCGGGAGGGAGGACGACTACGAGCAGTACTTC,CASSSLGREDDYEQYF
TRBD2,TRBJ2-7,TRBV6-6,.,TGTGCCAGCAGCCTAGGGTCCCGGGAGGCCGAGCAGTACTTC,CASSLGSREAEQYF
.,TRBJ1-5,TRBV10-2,.,TGCGCCAGCAGTGAGGACAGGAATCAGCCCCAGCATTTT,CASSEDRNQPQHF
.,TRBJ1-1,TRBV19,few,TGTGCCACCCGAAAGGACAGACAGAACACTGAAGCTTTCTTT,CATRKDRQNTEAFF
.,TRBJ1-2,TRBV19,.,TGTGCCAGTAGGGATCTGGCCAGTTCCCGGAGAAGGGGCTACACCTTC,CASRDLASSRRRGYTF
TRBD1,TRBJ1-5,TRBV2,.,TGTGCCAGCATACAGGGGTATAATCAGCCCCAGCATTTT,CASIQGYNQPQHF
TRBD1,TRBJ1-2,TRBV27,.,TGTGCCAGCAGTTTAGGCCCACAGGGGGCTAGTGGCTACACCTTC,CASSLGPQGASGYTF
.,TRBJ2-5,TRBV7-7,few,TGTGCTAGCAGCTTAGGCAGGGGAGAGACCCAGTACTTC,CASSLGRGETQYF
.,TRBJ2-3,TRBV7-9,.,TGTGCCAGCAGCTTAGTATCCAGCACAGATACGCAGTATTTT,CASSLVSSTDTQYF
.,TRBJ2-7,TRBV29-1,.,TGCAGCGCTCGCCGTTCCGTCGGACAAACCTACGAGCAGTACTTC,CSARRSVGQTYEQYF
TRBD1,TRBJ1-1,TRBV7-9,.,TGTGCCAGCAGTCCTTGGACAGGGGACGCTGAAGCTTTCTTT,CASSPWTGDAEAFF
.,TRBJ1-3,TRBV19,few,TGTGCCAGTAGTCCAGGGGCTGGAAACACCATATATTTT,CASSPGAGNTIYF
TRBD2,TRBJ2-1,TRBV5-1,once,TGCGCCAGCAGCTTGGAAGTTAGCGGGAGTTCCTACAATGAGCAGTTCTTC,CASSLEVSGSSYNEQFF
TRBD1,TRBJ2-7,TRBV7-9,.,TGTGCCAGCAGCCAAGGACAGGACTACGAGCAGTACTTC,CASSQGQDYEQYF
.,TRBJ2-7,TRBV11-2,.,TGTGCCAGCAGCTTAGATCATCGCGGGGACGAGCAGTACTTC,CASSLDHRGDEQYF
.,TRBJ1-2,TRBV7-9,.,TGTGCCAGCAGCTTAGGAACCGAGGGAGGCTACACCTTC,CASSLGTEGGYTF
.,TRBJ1-3,TRBV6-1,.,TGTGCCAGCAGTGAAAACTGGTCCGGAAACACCATATATTTT,CASSENWSGNTIYF
TRBD1,TRBJ1-1,TRBV13,.,TGTGCCAGCAGGACAGGGTCGGACACTGAAGCTTTCTTT,CASRTGSDTEAFF
TRBD1,TRBJ1-1,TRBV19,.,TGTGCCAGTAGTACCCGAGGGACAGGGAAGAACACTGAAGCTTTCTTT,CASSTRGTGKNTEAFF
TRBD1,TRBJ1-1,TRBV10-3,.,TGTGCCATCAGTGAGGGGGACAGAAAAGCTTTCTTT,CAISEGDRKAFF
TRBD1,TRBJ1-1,TRBV5-1,.,TGCGCCAGCAGCACCGGACAGGGGGGGACTGAAGCTTTCTTT,CASSTGQGGTEAFF
TRBD1,TRBJ1-1,TRBV19,.,TGTGCCAGTACCTTGGACAGGGGGCAACCTGAAGCTTTCTTT,CASTLDRGQPEAFF
TRBD2,TRBJ2-1,TRBV27,once,TGTGCCAGCAGTTTTGAGGGACTAGCCTTCGATGAGCAGTTCTTC,CASSFEGLAFDEQFF